What follows is one T cell receptor (beta chain) and its context. It lacks a known antigen. No qualities accompany the bases; no much larger clone lies one base away. The meaning of the sample's treatment or condition label: roughly 20 received Ad26.COV2.S at low or high dose, single or two shots; about 5 received placebo; per-sample allocation not given. Repertoires of vaccine and placebo recipients were sequenced from samples collected on day 63 after the first injection. Cohort 1b enrolled about two dozen adults aged 18-55 years at a single site in Boston, USA, between 29 July and 7 August 2020. As a vaccine, Ad26.COV2.S was a replication-incompetent adenovirus type 26 vector that expressed a prefusion-stabilized SARS-CoV-2 spike protein derived from the original Wuhan strain. This entry belongs to a study of Ad26.COV2.S vaccination and SARS-CoV-2 variants (dated by TCRdb to about 2021). Study-wide context: Vaccine-arm donors were drawn from COV1001, a multicentre, randomized, double-blind, placebo-controlled phase I-IIa trial of Ad26.COV2.S in healthy adults. Ad26.COV2.S was given intramuscularly at 5x10^10 or 1x10^11 viral particles, as a single shot or as two shots 56 days apart. Sequencing of the TCRbeta repertoire served to evaluate the specificity and breadth of SARS-CoV-2-reactive T cell receptors following Ad26.COV2.S vaccination. A total of some 30 samples were included in the TCR-sequenced set, comprising 19 Ad26.COV2.S vaccine recipients, 5 placebo recipients and 8 SARS-CoV-2 convalescent individuals. Trial participants were randomized into five groups of five: low-dose or high-dose Ad26.COV2.S given once or twice, or placebo on both occasions. Throughout the experiments and outcome assessment, investigators stayed blinded to trial group allocation.

The immunoSEQ Assay was the method used to sequence TCRbeta CDR3 regions. After extraction, genomic DNA underwent amplification by bias-controlled multiplex PCR, followed by high-throughput sequencing. The study's processing was this. To quantify the absolute abundance of every unique TCRbeta CDR3 region, sequences were collapsed and filtered. Usable DNA was measured by amplifying reference genes present in all nucleated cells, and TCRbeta template counts were normalized to that usable DNA to estimate T cell fraction. Repertoire TCRs were annotated as SARS-CoV-2-specific by exact matching of V gene, CDR3 amino acid sequence and J gene to a known reactive TCR set. The reference SARS-CoV-2 TCR set came from MIRA and was filtered for enrichment in COVID-19-positive ImmuneCODE repertoires, removing public or cross-reactive TCRs. Based on the MIRA antigens, annotated TCRs were further analysed at the level of specific ORF or position within ORF. Depth was the summed frequency of annotated unique rearrangements, while breadth was defined as annotated unique rearrangements over total unique productive rearrangements. Group comparisons of TCR breadth used two-sided Wilcoxon rank-sum tests. As stored in TCRdb, this immuneACCESS dataset retains in-frame rearrangements with V and J assigned. A fraction of the clones does not appear; measured against another copy, unresolved V genes explain less than half of the discrepancy, and the remainder lacks a known reason. V and J calls and clone size are copied from that table; D and trimming were computed from the DNA. A total of some 390,000 clones appear in this sample, approximately 89% of them only once. The ten largest make up around 1.8% of the sample.

The CDR3, from cysteine to phenylalanine, totals 16 residues. The retained sequence is limited to the CDR3, 48 bases, with the frame set at the first base. Trimming takes 1 base off V and 5 bases off J; junction bases not matched to a gene: 2. From the germline V gene (reference sequence), CDR1 is LGHDT and CDR2 is YNNKEL. Study-wide conclusions, independent of this receptor: Vaccine and placebo recipients had comparable non-spike TCR breadth, which fits with the vaccine containing only spike. It was noted by the authors that total T cell responses may have been underestimated by the TCR breadth and depth analyses. After vaccination, spike-specific CD8+ and CD4+ T cell responses were reported to show substantial breadth. Comparing responses between vaccine doses or regimens was not something the study was powered to do. Compared with placebo recipients, Ad26.COV2.S recipients showed higher spike-specific TCR breadth (P = 0.0014).

This clonotype was obtained from a person between 18 and 65 years old who received the Ad26.COV2.S COVID-19 vaccine or a placebo. The specimen comprised peripheral blood, sampled in a trial of Ad26.COV2.S vaccine versus placebo. The chain employs TRBV3-1 (or the pseudogene TRBV3-2) and TRBJ2-2; the central 12 bases match TRBD2. The DNA sequence is given as TGTGCCAGCAGCCAAGGGACTAGCGGGGTTACCGGGGAGCTGTTTTTT. The translation is CASSQGTSGVTGELFF.